These 26 T cell receptor beta chains were all obtained from the same sample, sequenced in a study of T-cell reconstitution after alpha-beta-depleted transplantation in children. The TCRbeta library incorporated unique molecular identifiers. One entry per CDR3 protein, called by TCRdb with MiXCR from the PCR reads. The sample shows 440,000 or so distinct CDR3 sequences, approximately 11% of them seen only once. The sequenced sample was PBMCs from the stem cell graft donor, obtained from the stem cell graft. The receptors derive from a human donor who donated a stem cell graft to a child with acute myeloid leukemia.

This chain uses TRBV7-2 with TRBJ2-1; D is unresolved. The germline CDR1 and CDR2 sequences are SGHTA and FQGNSA. The CDR3 has 14 amino acids. Trimming removed 5 bases from V and 4 bases from J, with 12 bases in between. The CDR3 bases are TGTGCCAGCAGCCTAGAGTTCCGATACAATGAGCAGTTCTTC. Amino acid sequence: CASSLEFRYNEQFF.

This clonotype appeared a few times. The chain uses TRBV27 and TRBJ2-3, with TRBD2 matching 13 bases. Germline CDR1 is MNHEY and CDR2 is SMNVEV (reference sequence). CDR3 size: 19 residues. V lost 5 bases to trimming and J lost 5 bases; unmatched junction nucleotides: 16. The CDR3 DNA is TGTGCCAGCAGTCCCGCGGGACTAGCGGGAACAGGAGTGGGAGATACGCAGTATTTT. Encoded protein: CASSPAGLAGTGVGDTQYF.

This clonotype was picked up one time. The V call is TRBV2, the J call TRBJ2-1; D not certain. Trimming removed 7 bases from V and 3 bases from J, with 13 bases in between. There are 14 residues in the CDR3. Germline assignment: CDR1 SNHLY and CDR2 FYNNEI. CDR3: CASIERLGYNEQFF. CDR3 coding DNA: TGTGCCAGCATTGAGAGGTTGGGCTACAATGAGCAGTTCTTC.

This chain links TRBV25-1 with TRBJ1-1, with a weak D call TRBD1 (5 bases). V was shortened by 1 base and J by 7 bases, with 10 bases between the two germline ends. The CDR3 is made up of 13 amino acids. Germline V CDR1 and CDR2: MGHDK, SYGVNS. As DNA, the CDR3 is TGTGCCAGCAGTGAATCGGGGAGGGGTGAAGCTTTCTTT. The encoded protein is CASSESGRGEAFF. Looking up the rest from reference TRBV25-1 and TRBJ1-1 gives the full variable domain: EADIYQTPRYLVIGTGKKITLECSQTMGHDKMYWYQQDPGMELHLIHYSYGVNSTEKGDLSSESTVSRIRTEHFPLTLESARPSHTSQYLCASSESGRGEAFFGQGTRLTVV.

This clonotype appeared many times. This sequence joins TRBV29-1 and TRBJ2-7; D uncertain. CDR1 is SQVTM, CDR2 ANQGSEA, per germline. Deletions cut 5 bases from V and 0 bases from J, with 5 bases between. The CDR3 has 11 residues. In DNA form, the CDR3 reads TGCAGCGTTTACACCTCCTACGAGCAGTACTTC. This translates into CSVYTSYEQYF.

This clonotype showed up just a few times. CDR3 DNA sequence: TGTGCCAGCAGTGAAGTCGGTTTAGACTCCCGCACGCAGTATTTT. This sequence encodes CASSEVGLDSRTQYF. This rearrangement joins TRBV2 to TRBJ2-3; D ambiguous. Germline V CDR1 and CDR2: SNHLY, FYNNEI. V lost 1 base to trimming and J lost 9 bases, with 17 bases between them. This CDR3 region has 15 residues.

This clonotype was recorded at least ten times. V and J are TRBV7-2 and TRBJ2-7; 8 bases map to TRBD1. From germline, CDR1 is SGHTA and CDR2 FQGNSA. Losses at the gene ends were 3 bases for V and 4 bases for J; bases not matched to a gene: 5. This CDR3 is 14 amino acids long. The CDR3 region is CASSLQTGVYEQYF. In nucleotides, the CDR3 is TGTGCCAGCAGCTTGCAGACAGGGGTATACGAGCAGTACTTC. Full variable domain (missing parts from reference TRBV7-2 and TRBJ2-7): GAGVSQSPSNKVTEKGKDVELRCDPISGHTALYWYRQSLGQGLEFLIYFQGNSAPDKSGLPSDRFSAERTGGSVSTLTIQRTQQEDSAVYLCASSLQTGVYEQYFGPGTRLTVT.

The gene calls are TRBV29-1 and TRBJ2-3; 8 nucleotides agree with TRBD1. Germline V gene data show CDR1 as SQVTM and CDR2 as ANQGSEA. The CDR3 is made up of 18 amino acids. V shed 5 bases and J 2 bases; nucleotides not matched to a gene: 18. The CDR3 loop is CSVLWGRGLERNTDTQYF. The CDR3 DNA reads TGCAGCGTTCTCTGGGGCAGGGGGCTTGAGCGGAACACAGATACGCAGTATTTT.

The V gene is TRBV7-9, the J gene TRBJ1-1; D may be TRBD1 (5 bases). Germline CDR1 and CDR2: SEHNR and FQNEAQ (reference sequence). This CDR3 comprises 14 residues. V dropped 1 base and J dropped 6 bases, with 12 bases sitting between them. As DNA, the CDR3 is TGTGCCAGCAGCTTAGAGGGGTTTTTATCTGAAGCTTTCTTT. Protein product: CASSLEGFLSEAFF.

The CDR3 DNA reads TGTGCCAGCAGCTTCAGAGGGCAAGGTTCACCCCTCCACTTT. As protein: CASSFRGQGSPLHF. The chain links TRBV6-1 to TRBJ1-6; D is uncertain. The CDR3 has 14 amino acids. From germline, CDR1 is MNHNS and CDR2 SASEGT. Trimming shortened V by 6 bases and J by 9 bases, and 15 bases separated the two germline ends.

This clonotype was seen more than once but under ten times. The chain is built from TRBV3-1 and TRBJ2-3; 10 bases map to TRBD2. The length of the CDR3 is 17 residues. Trimming removed 0 bases from V and 6 bases from J; junction bases left unmatched: 9. Germline CDR1 LGHDT, CDR2 YNNKEL (reference sequence). This chain's CDR3 is CASSQELSGRARDTQYF. The DNA for the CDR3 is TGTGCCAGCAGCCAAGAACTAAGCGGGAGGGCCAGGGATACGCAGTATTTT.

The genes are TRBV25-1 and TRBJ1-4; a possible D gene is TRBD1 (5 bases). CDR1 is MGHDK, CDR2 SYGVNS, per germline. The ends were cut back, 1 base at V and 7 bases at J, with 13 bases in the middle. The CDR3 sequence is 15 residues long. CDR3 sequence: CASSEFGGKFEKLFF. The CDR3 region has the DNA TGTGCCAGCAGTGAATTTGGGGGGAAGTTTGAAAAACTGTTTTTT.

This rearrangement joins TRBV4-2 to TRBJ2-1; 15 bases align to TRBD2. The CDR3 length is 16 residues. CDR1 and CDR2 (germline): LGHNA, YNFKEQ. After removal of 3 bases from V and 9 bases from J, the junction contained 6 bases not matched to a gene. CDR3 sequence reads: CASSQMGTSGRPEQFF. CDR3 coding DNA: TGTGCCAGCAGCCAGATGGGGACTAGCGGGAGGCCTGAGCAGTTCTTC.

The chain has TRBV10-3 and TRBJ2-3; possible D gene TRBD1, 5 bases. The CDR3 length is 12 residues. Germline V gene sequence: CDR1 ENHRY, CDR2 SYGVKD. V dropped 6 bases and J dropped 6 bases, with 10 bases sitting between them. CDR3 sequence: CAIRQADDTQYF. For the CDR3, the DNA is TGTGCCATCAGACAGGCTGACGATACGCAGTATTTT.

This sequence joins TRBV29-1 and TRBJ2-5; tentatively, D is TRBD1 or TRBD2 (7 bases each). Germline CDR1 SQVTM, CDR2 ANQGSEA. V lost 7 bases to trimming and J lost 5 bases, with 20 bases between them. The CDR3 consists of 14 residues. The CDR3 sequence: CSAESDREGETQYF. CDR3 sequence (DNA): TGCAGCGCCGAGAGTGACAGGGAGGGGGAGACCCAGTACTTC. Together with reference TRBV29-1 and TRBJ2-5, the CDR3 gives the full variable domain: SAVISQKPSRDICQRGTSLTIQCQVDSQVTMMFWYRQQPGQSLTLIATANQGSEATYESGFVIDKFPISRPNLTFSTLTVSNMSPEDSSIYLCSAESDREGETQYFGPGTRLLVL.

Ten or more counts support this clonotype. The J gene is TRBJ2-3, the V gene TRBV28; no definite D call. CDR3 length: 15 amino acids. The V gene lost 2 bases and the J gene lost 2 bases, with 11 bases spanning the gap. CDR1 is MDHEN, CDR2 SYDVKM, per germline. The DNA for the CDR3 is TGTGCCAGCAGTTTAAGTGAGGCCGACACAGATACGCAGTATTTT. Protein sequence: CASSLSEADTDTQYF.

There are a few counts of this clonotype. The chain is built from TRBV3-1 and TRBJ2-5; 10 nucleotides align to TRBD2. Germline V gene lookup returns CDR1 LGHDT and CDR2 YNNKEL (reference sequence). The CDR3 is 16 amino acids. V lost 8 bases and J lost 0; bases outside the gene matches: 9. CDR3 nucleotide sequence: TGTGCCAGCCGAACCCTACTAGCGGGGTACCAAGAGACCCAGTACTTC. Its translation: CASRTLLAGYQETQYF.

This clonotype was seen only a few times. The chain couples TRBV12-3 or TRBV12-4 to TRBJ1-5; D not resolved. The CDR3 consists of 13 residues. V lost 1 base to trimming and J lost 4 bases, with 5 bases between them. Here the CDR3 DNA reads TGTGCCAGCAGTTTAGAAGAAAATCAGCCCCAGCATTTT. Translating gives CASSLEENQPQHF.

This clonotype was counted a few times. The rearrangement joins TRBV15 to TRBJ2-5; D is perhaps TRBD2 (6 bases). Germline V gives CDR1 LNHNV, CDR2 YYDKDF (reference sequence). The V and J ends lost 0 bases and 5 bases respectively, with 13 bases between them. The CDR3 totals 15 residues. CDR3 residues: CATSRDIGDWETQYF. The CDR3 region has the DNA TGTGCCACCAGCAGAGATATAGGGGACTGGGAGACCCAGTACTTC.

CDR3 in DNA: TGTGCCAGCAGCTTCGGGACTAGCGTTGACAATGAGCAGTTCTTC. Translating it yields CASSFGTSVDNEQFF. The chain couples TRBV7-9 to TRBJ2-1; the match to TRBD2 covers 10 bases. Germline assignment: CDR1 SEHNR and CDR2 FQNEAQ (reference sequence). The CDR3 has 15 residues. V shed 3 bases, J shed 5 bases, and the junction held 4 bases outside the gene matches.

In its sample, this clonotype was seen a few times. The CDR3 DNA sequence: TGCGCCAGCAGCCTTAGAGGGGTTCCAACGAACACTGAAGCTTTCTTT. It yields the protein CASSLRGVPTNTEAFF. V gene TRBV5-1 combines with J gene TRBJ1-1, with a possible D match to TRBD1 (5 bases). The CDR3 runs 16 residues. From germline, CDR1 is SGHRS and CDR2 YFSETQ. Trimming took off 4 bases at V and 1 base at J, with 17 bases between the two ends.

Of note for this clonotype: Its ends do not fully match the called genes, so a read error is possible. The chain carries TRBV29-1 and TRBJ2-1; 8 positions agree with TRBD2. Germline CDR1 is SQVTM and CDR2 is ANQGSEA. This CDR3 spans 13 amino acids. The CDR3 loop reads CSANSGKNNKQFF. In nucleotides, the CDR3 is TGCAGCGCAAATAGCGGGAAAAACAATAAGCAGTTCTTC.

The V and J genes are TRBV12-3 or TRBV12-4 and TRBJ1-3; D unresolved. The V end lost 6 bases, the J end lost 4 bases, and 10 bases lay between the germline ends. This CDR3 contains 13 residues. The CDR3 coding sequence is TGTGCCAGCAGCCCTGTACTGGGAAACACCATATATTTT. Translated, it gives CASSPVLGNTIYF.

V gene TRBV2 combines with J gene TRBJ2-3, with D possibly TRBD2 on 5 matching bases. Germline V lookup: CDR1 SNHLY, CDR2 FYNNEI. V shed 7 bases and J shed 4 bases, with 12 bases lying between them. The CDR3 runs 13 residues. DNA for the CDR3: TGTGCCAGCATCCGGGATTACTCAGATACGCAGTATTTT. Residues: CASIRDYSDTQYF.

The chain is built from TRBV12-3 or TRBV12-4 and TRBJ2-1, with TRBD2 identical over 11 bases. J was trimmed by 10 bases and V by 3 bases; bases with no gene match: 14. The CDR3 loop spans 17 amino acids. The CDR3 spells CASSLAPGIAGGGEQFF. As DNA, the CDR3 is TGTGCCAGCAGTTTGGCCCCCGGGATAGCGGGGGGGGGCGAGCAGTTCTTC.

A single count supports this clonotype. The chain has TRBV6-2 or TRBV6-3 and TRBJ2-5; D uncertain. The V gene lost 0 bases and the J gene lost 2 bases, with 7 bases spanning the gap. This CDR3 contains 14 residues. The germline CDR1 and CDR2 sequences are MNHEY and SVGEGT. CDR3 coding DNA: TGTGCCAGCAGTTACTCCCGCAGACAAGAGACCCAGTACTTC. It yields the protein CASSYSRRQETQYF.